This record concerns one TCR beta chain sequence. The target antigen is unknown. The method was immunoSEQ multiplex PCR; TCRdb's version includes in-frame clones alone and lacks a portion of them. The sample includes 35,000 to 50,000 clones, around 78% of them seen just once. The V and J ends lost 6 bases and 0 bases respectively, with 13 bases between them. The CDR3 runs to 15 residues. Germline assignment: CDR1 SGHAT and CDR2 FQNNGV. The data are from a study of vaccination effects on CD4 cells after COVID-19. Expansion with viral peptide pools was applied to antigen-specific CD4+ T cells by the ViraFEST assay prior to sequencing. Researchers isolated CD4+ T cells once approximately 10 days of culture had elapsed. Recipients of the vaccine had no prior SARS-CoV-2 infection and negative nucleocapsid antibodies.

The sequence was collected from a human donor who received a COVID-19 vaccine. The sample in question was CD4+ T cells from PBMCs cultured with SARS-CoV-2 spike peptides, obtained before COVID-19 vaccination. The chain uses TRBV11-2 and TRBJ2-3; no clear D. The CDR3, as DNA: TGTGCCAGCAGGAACCACGGGCTTAGCACAGATACGCAGTATTTT. Its protein product is CASRNHGLSTDTQYF.